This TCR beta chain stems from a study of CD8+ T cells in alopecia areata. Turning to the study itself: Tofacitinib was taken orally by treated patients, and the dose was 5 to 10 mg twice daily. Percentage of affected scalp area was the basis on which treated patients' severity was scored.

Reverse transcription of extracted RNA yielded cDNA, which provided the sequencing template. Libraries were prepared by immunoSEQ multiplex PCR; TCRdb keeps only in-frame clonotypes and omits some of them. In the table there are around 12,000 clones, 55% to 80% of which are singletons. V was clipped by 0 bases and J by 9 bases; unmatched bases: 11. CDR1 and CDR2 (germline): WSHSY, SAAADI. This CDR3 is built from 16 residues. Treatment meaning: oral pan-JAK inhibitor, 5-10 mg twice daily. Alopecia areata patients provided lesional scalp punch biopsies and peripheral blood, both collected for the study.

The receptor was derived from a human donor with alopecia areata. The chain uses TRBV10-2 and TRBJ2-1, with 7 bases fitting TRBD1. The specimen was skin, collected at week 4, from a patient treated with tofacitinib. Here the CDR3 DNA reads TGCGCCAGCAGTGAGTCAGGGGGCGCGGATATGGGTGAGCAGTTCTTC. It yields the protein CASSESGGADMGEQFF.